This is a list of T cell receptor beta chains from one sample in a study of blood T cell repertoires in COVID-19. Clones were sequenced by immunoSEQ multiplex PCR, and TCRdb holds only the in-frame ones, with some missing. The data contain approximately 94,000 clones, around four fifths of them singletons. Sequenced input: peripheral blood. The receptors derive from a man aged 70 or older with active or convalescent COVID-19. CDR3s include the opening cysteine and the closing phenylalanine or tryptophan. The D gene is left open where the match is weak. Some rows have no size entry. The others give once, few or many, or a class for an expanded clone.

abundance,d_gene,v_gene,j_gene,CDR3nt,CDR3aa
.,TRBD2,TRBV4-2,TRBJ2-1,TGTGCCAGCAGCCAAGTTAATGGTCTAGCGGGGGGGAGCTCCTACAATGAGCAGTTCTTC,CASSQVNGLAGGSSYNEQFF
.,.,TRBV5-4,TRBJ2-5,TGTGCCAGCAGCTTGGGGCTCCAGGGCATCGAGACCCAGTACTTC,CASSLGLQGIETQYF
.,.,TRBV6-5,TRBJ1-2,TGTGCCAGCAGTCAGGGAGGGAACTATGGCTACACCTTC,CASSQGGNYGYTF
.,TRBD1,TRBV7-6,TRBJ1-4,TGTGCCAGCAGCCCTACAGGGGAGACTAATGAAAAACTGTTTTTT,CASSPTGETNEKLFF
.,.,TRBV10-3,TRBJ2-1,TGTGCCATCAGTGTGGTCGCGGCCCCCTACAATGAGCAGTTCTTC,CAISVVAAPYNEQFF
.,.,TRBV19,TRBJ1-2,TGTGCCAGTAGTATAGTGGGGAGTGGCTACACCTTC,CASSIVGSGYTF
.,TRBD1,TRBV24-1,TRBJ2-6,TGTGCCAGGGAACAGGGGGCCGCTGGGGCCAACGTCCTGACTTTC,CAREQGAAGANVLTF
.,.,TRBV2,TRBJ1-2,TGTGCCAGCAGTGATTTTCGGGGAGATGGCTACACCTTC,CASSDFRGDGYTF
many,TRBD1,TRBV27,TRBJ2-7,TGTGCCAGCAGTCCCCGACAGGGGAGCGGCGACGAGCAGTACTTC,CASSPRQGSGDEQYF
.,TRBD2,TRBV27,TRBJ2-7,TGTGCCAGCAGTTTACTGGGGAGGACTAGCTTAGGCGAGCAGTACTTC,CASSLLGRTSLGEQYF
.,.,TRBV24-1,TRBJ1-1,TGTGCCACCAGTGAGGGGGGTGTAGCTTTCTTT,CATSEGGVAFF
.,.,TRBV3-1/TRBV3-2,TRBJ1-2,TGTGCCAGCAGCCACTCGGAGGGAATCTATGGCTACACCTTC,CASSHSEGIYGYTF
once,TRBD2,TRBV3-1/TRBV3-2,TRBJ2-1,TGTGCCAGCAGCCTTAGCGGGAGGGCGGGTGAGCAGTTCTTC,CASSLSGRAGEQFF
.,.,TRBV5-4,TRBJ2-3,TGTGCCAGCAGCCGTGGACGGGAGTCCTCTAGCACAGATACGCAGTATTTT,CASSRGRESSSTDTQYF
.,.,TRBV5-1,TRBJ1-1,TGCGCCAGCAGCTTGCAAACGGGGTCCCCGAACACTGAAGCTTTCTTT,CASSLQTGSPNTEAFF
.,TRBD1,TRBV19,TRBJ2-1,TGTGCCAGTAGCCCGGGACAGGTCACCTACAATGAGCAGTTCTTC,CASSPGQVTYNEQFF
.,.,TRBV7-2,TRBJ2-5,TGTGCCAGCAGCTTTGCAAACTCATACCAAGAGACCCAGTACTTC,CASSFANSYQETQYF
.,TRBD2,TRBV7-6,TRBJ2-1,TGTGCCAGCAGCTTAGCCAGCGGGAGAGGGAATGAGCAGTTCTTC,CASSLASGRGNEQFF
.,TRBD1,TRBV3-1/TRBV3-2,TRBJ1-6,TGTGCCAGCAGCCGGTGGACAGGGATGGAATCACCCCTCCACTTT,CASSRWTGMESPLHF
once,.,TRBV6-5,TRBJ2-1,TGTGCCAGCAGTCCGGTGGTCGGTGAGCAGTTCTTC,CASSPVVGEQFF
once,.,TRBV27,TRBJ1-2,TGTGCCAGCAGTTCCTCCCCCCGGGGAGAAATCTATGGCTACACCTTC,CASSSSPRGEIYGYTF
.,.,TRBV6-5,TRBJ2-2,TGTGCCAGCAGTTACTCGAATGCAGGGGGGACCGGGGAGCTGTTTTTT,CASSYSNAGGTGELFF
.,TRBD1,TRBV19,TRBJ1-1,TGTGCCAGTAGAAAAGGGGGCTGGAACACTGAAGCTTTCTTT,CASRKGGWNTEAFF
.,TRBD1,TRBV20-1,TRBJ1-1,TGCAGTGCTAGAGGGACAGGTGAAGCTTTCTTT,CSARGTGEAFF
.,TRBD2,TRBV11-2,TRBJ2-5,TGTGCCAGCAGCCACGGCCTAGCGGGAGGAGAGACCCAGTACTTC,CASSHGLAGGETQYF
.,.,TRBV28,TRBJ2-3,TGTGCCAGCAGTTTAGGGTTCGGGCGGGTAAGCACAGATACGCAGTATTTT,CASSLGFGRVSTDTQYF
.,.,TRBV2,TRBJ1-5,TGTGCCAGCAGTGACCTGACAGCTAATCAGCCCCAGCATTTT,CASSDLTANQPQHF
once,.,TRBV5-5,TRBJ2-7,TGTGCCAGCAGCTTGGGACAGGGAGGCTACGAGCAGTACTTC,CASSLGQGGYEQYF
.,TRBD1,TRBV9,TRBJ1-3,TGTGCCAGCAGCCCACGCGGGACAGATGGAAACACCATATATTTT,CASSPRGTDGNTIYF
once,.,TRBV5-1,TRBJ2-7,TGCGCCAGCAGCCCCCCCACCGACACAACCAACGAGCAGTACTTC,CASSPPTDTTNEQYF
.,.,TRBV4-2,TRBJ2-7,TGTGCCAGCAGCCCGACAAGAGGGTCCTACGAGCAGTACTTC,CASSPTRGSYEQYF
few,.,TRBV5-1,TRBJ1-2,TGCGCCAGCAGCTTGGCCGGGTATGGCTACACCTTC,CASSLAGYGYTF
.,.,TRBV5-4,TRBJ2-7,TGTGCCAGCAGCTCCCTGCTAGCGCGTAGCTCCTACGAGCAGTACTTC,CASSSLLARSSYEQYF
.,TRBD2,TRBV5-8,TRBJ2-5,TGTGCCAGCAGCTTGGGACTAGCGGGAAGCCAAGAGACCCAGTACTTC,CASSLGLAGSQETQYF
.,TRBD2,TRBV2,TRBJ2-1,TGTGCCAGCAGTGAAGGACTAGCGGGGGGGAATGAGCAGTTCTTC,CASSEGLAGGNEQFF
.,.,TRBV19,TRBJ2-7,TGTGCCAGTAGTTGGGAAGGGGACGAGCAGTACTTC,CASSWEGDEQYF
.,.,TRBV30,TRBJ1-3,TGTGCCTGGAGTGTAGCCGGGGTGAGCTCTGGAAACACCATATATTTT,CAWSVAGVSSGNTIYF
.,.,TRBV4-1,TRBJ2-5,TGCGCCAGCAGCCAAGGGACAGCTAGAGAGACCCAGTACTTC,CASSQGTARETQYF
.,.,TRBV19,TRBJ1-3,TGTGCCAGTAGTATCTCCGCGCCTGCCTCTGGAAACACCATATATTTT,CASSISAPASGNTIYF
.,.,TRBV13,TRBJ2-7,TGTGCCAGCAGCTTGAACGACAGGGAGGACTACGAGCAGTACTTC,CASSLNDREDYEQYF
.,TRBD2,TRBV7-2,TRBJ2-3,TGTGCCAGCAGCCGGAGCGGGAGGGCCGCGGATACGCAGTATTTT,CASSRSGRAADTQYF
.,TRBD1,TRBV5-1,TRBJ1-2,TGCGCCAGCGTCGGACAGGGCGGTTATGGCTACACCTTC,CASVGQGGYGYTF
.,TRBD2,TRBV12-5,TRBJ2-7,TGTGCTAGTGGTTTGGTATCGGGGGGTTCCTACGAGCAGTACTTC,CASGLVSGGSYEQYF
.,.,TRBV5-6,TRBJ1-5,TGTGCCAGCAGCCGGGGGGCGGCCACCAATCAGCCCCAGCATTTT,CASSRGAATNQPQHF
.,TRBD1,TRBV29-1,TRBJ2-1,TGCAGCGTTGAGTCGGGACAGATCCATGAGCAGTTCTTC,CSVESGQIHEQFF
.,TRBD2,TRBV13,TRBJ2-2,TGTGCCAGCAGCCCCACGGGGGGAGGCACCGGGGAGCTGTTTTTT,CASSPTGGGTGELFF
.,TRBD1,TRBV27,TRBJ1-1,TGTGCCAGCAGTAGGACAGGGAACACTGAAGCTTTCTTT,CASSRTGNTEAFF